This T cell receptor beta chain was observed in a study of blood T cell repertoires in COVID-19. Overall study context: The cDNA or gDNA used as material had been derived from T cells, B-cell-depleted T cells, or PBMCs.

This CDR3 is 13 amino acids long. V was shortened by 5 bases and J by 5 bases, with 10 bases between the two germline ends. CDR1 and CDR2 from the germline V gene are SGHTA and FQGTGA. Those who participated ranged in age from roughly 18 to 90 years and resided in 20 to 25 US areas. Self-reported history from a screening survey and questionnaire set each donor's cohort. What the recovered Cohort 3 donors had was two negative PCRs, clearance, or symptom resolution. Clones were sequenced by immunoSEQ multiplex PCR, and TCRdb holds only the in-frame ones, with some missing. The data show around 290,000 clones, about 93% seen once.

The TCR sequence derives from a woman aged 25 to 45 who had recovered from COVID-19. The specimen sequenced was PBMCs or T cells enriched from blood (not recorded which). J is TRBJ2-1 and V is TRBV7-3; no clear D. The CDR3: CASSPGANNEQFF. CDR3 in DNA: TGTGCCAGCAGCCCAGGTGCGAACAATGAGCAGTTCTTC. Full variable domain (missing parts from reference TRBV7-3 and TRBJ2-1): GAGVSQTPSNKVTEKGKYVELRCDPISGHTALYWYRQSLGQGPEFLIYFQGTGAADDSGLPNDRFFAVRPEGSVSTLKIQRTERGDSAVYLCASSPGANNEQFFGPGTRLTVL.